Listed below are T cell receptor beta chains from one sample, sequenced in a study of Ad26.COV2.S vaccination and SARS-CoV-2 variants. Sequenced by immunoSEQ multiplex PCR; TCRdb stores in-frame clones only, minus some. Altogether fewer than 500,000 clones are present, about 91% being singletons, with the ten largest covering 2% to 3%. Sample: peripheral blood, taken in a trial of Ad26.COV2.S vaccine versus placebo. These receptors all come from a person aged 18-65 years who received the Ad26.COV2.S COVID-19 vaccine or a placebo. Each CDR3 is given with its conserved first and last residue. The order of the fields is clone size, D gene, V gene, J gene, CDR3 protein, CDR3 DNA. A D gene is named only where the DNA matches it firmly. Only some rows state a clone size, as once, few, many or a class for expanded clones.

clone_size: once
d_call: NA
v_call: TRBV15
j_call: TRBJ1-4
cdr3_aa: CATSRDPGYGEKLFF
cdr3_nt: TGTGCCACCAGCAGAGATCCGGGGTATGGAGAAAAACTGTTTTTT

clone_size: NA
d_call: TRBD2
v_call: TRBV4-1
j_call: TRBJ2-1
cdr3_aa: CASSQRPGGPNEQFF
cdr3_nt: TGCGCCAGCAGCCAGAGACCGGGAGGGCCCAATGAGCAGTTCTTC

clone_size: NA
d_call: TRBD1
v_call: TRBV19
j_call: TRBJ1-2
cdr3_aa: CASGGNYGYTF
cdr3_nt: TGTGCCTCAGGGGGCAACTATGGCTACACCTTC

clone_size: NA
d_call: NA
v_call: TRBV7-9
j_call: TRBJ2-1
cdr3_aa: CASSSQGGNEQFF
cdr3_nt: TGTGCCAGCAGCTCCCAGGGTGGGAATGAGCAGTTCTTC

clone_size: NA
d_call: NA
v_call: TRBV11-2
j_call: TRBJ1-4
cdr3_aa: CASSHWDRQTTNEKLFF
cdr3_nt: TGTGCCAGCAGCCACTGGGACCGACAGACAACTAATGAAAAACTGTTTTTT

clone_size: few
d_call: TRBD1
v_call: TRBV29-1
j_call: TRBJ1-1
cdr3_aa: CSVYRGMGEAFF
cdr3_nt: TGCAGCGTTTACAGGGGTATGGGTGAAGCTTTCTTT

clone_size: NA
d_call: TRBD1
v_call: TRBV5-4
j_call: TRBJ2-2
cdr3_aa: CASSRGTGGYSTGELFF
cdr3_nt: TGTGCCAGCAGCCGAGGGACAGGGGGTTACAGCACCGGGGAGCTGTTTTTT

clone_size: once
d_call: NA
v_call: TRBV5-1
j_call: TRBJ2-5
cdr3_aa: CASSLMRGGQETQYF
cdr3_nt: TGCGCCAGCAGCTTGATGCGAGGGGGGCAAGAGACCCAGTACTTC

clone_size: NA
d_call: NA
v_call: TRBV9
j_call: TRBJ1-2
cdr3_aa: CASSPRGEYGYTF
cdr3_nt: TGTGCCAGCAGCCCCCGCGGGGAATATGGCTACACCTTC

clone_size: NA
d_call: NA
v_call: TRBV5-5
j_call: TRBJ1-2
cdr3_aa: CASSDPSSNYGYTF
cdr3_nt: TGTGCCAGCAGCGACCCTTCTTCGAACTATGGCTACACCTTC

clone_size: NA
d_call: NA
v_call: TRBV13
j_call: TRBJ1-1
cdr3_aa: CASSEGINTEAFF
cdr3_nt: TGTGCCAGCAGTGAGGGGATTAACACTGAAGCTTTCTTT

clone_size: NA
d_call: NA
v_call: TRBV25-1
j_call: TRBJ1-1
cdr3_aa: CASSESAGMITEAFF
cdr3_nt: TGTGCCAGCAGTGAATCGGCAGGGATGATCACTGAAGCTTTCTTT

clone_size: NA
d_call: TRBD2
v_call: TRBV9
j_call: TRBJ2-3
cdr3_aa: CASSSWGLAGSTDTQYF
cdr3_nt: TGTGCCAGCAGCTCCTGGGGACTAGCGGGCTCCACAGATACGCAGTATTTT

clone_size: NA
d_call: TRBD2
v_call: TRBV4-2
j_call: TRBJ2-1
cdr3_aa: CACSSTSGSSYNEQFF
cdr3_nt: TGTGCCTGCTCCTCCACTAGCGGCAGCTCCTACAATGAGCAGTTCTTC

clone_size: NA
d_call: TRBD2
v_call: TRBV5-6
j_call: TRBJ2-1
cdr3_aa: CASSLLSGRPHNEQFF
cdr3_nt: TGTGCCAGCAGCCTTCTTAGCGGGAGGCCCCACAATGAGCAGTTCTTC

clone_size: NA
d_call: NA
v_call: TRBV9
j_call: TRBJ2-1
cdr3_aa: CASSVAGDFYNEQFF
cdr3_nt: TGTGCCAGCAGCGTAGCGGGGGATTTTTACAATGAGCAGTTCTTC

clone_size: NA
d_call: NA
v_call: TRBV5-4
j_call: TRBJ2-1
cdr3_aa: CASSLSAGAYEQFF
cdr3_nt: TGTGCCAGCAGCTTGTCAGCTGGGGCCTATGAGCAGTTCTTC

clone_size: many
d_call: NA
v_call: TRBV6-2/TRBV6-3
j_call: TRBJ1-1
cdr3_aa: CASSYIPQGRIPEAFF
cdr3_nt: TGTGCCAGCAGTTACATCCCCCAGGGGCGAATCCCTGAAGCTTTCTTT

clone_size: NA
d_call: NA
v_call: TRBV7-2
j_call: TRBJ2-5
cdr3_aa: CASSTSSQETQYF
cdr3_nt: TGTGCCAGCAGCACCTCCTCCCAAGAGACCCAGTACTTC

clone_size: NA
d_call: TRBD2
v_call: TRBV19
j_call: TRBJ2-3
cdr3_aa: CASSILAATDTQYF
cdr3_nt: TGTGCCAGTAGTATACTAGCGGCCACAGATACGCAGTATTTT

clone_size: once
d_call: TRBD2
v_call: TRBV7-3
j_call: TRBJ2-2
cdr3_aa: CASRLAGGTGELFF
cdr3_nt: TGTGCCAGCAGGCTAGCGGGAGGGACCGGGGAGCTGTTTTTT

clone_size: NA
d_call: NA
v_call: TRBV4-3
j_call: TRBJ2-3
cdr3_aa: CASSQVFWSTDTQYF
cdr3_nt: TGCGCCAGCAGCCAAGTTTTCTGGAGCACAGATACGCAGTATTTT

clone_size: NA
d_call: TRBD1
v_call: TRBV29-1
j_call: TRBJ2-7
cdr3_aa: CSVEWGQGGYEQYF
cdr3_nt: TGCAGCGTTGAGTGGGGACAGGGGGGCTACGAGCAGTACTTC

clone_size: NA
d_call: TRBD1
v_call: TRBV6-6
j_call: TRBJ1-1
cdr3_aa: CASSPGTGTEAFF
cdr3_nt: TGTGCCAGCAGTCCAGGGACAGGGACTGAAGCTTTCTTT

clone_size: NA
d_call: TRBD1
v_call: TRBV28
j_call: TRBJ1-4
cdr3_aa: CASTPGQGSEKLFF
cdr3_nt: TGTGCCAGCACCCCGGGACAGGGTAGTGAAAAACTGTTTTTT

clone_size: NA
d_call: NA
v_call: TRBV6-5
j_call: TRBJ2-3
cdr3_aa: CASSYQPGAADTQYF
cdr3_nt: TGTGCCAGCAGTTACCAACCGGGGGCGGCAGATACGCAGTATTTT

clone_size: NA
d_call: NA
v_call: TRBV5-4
j_call: TRBJ1-4
cdr3_aa: CASSPSFATNEKLFF
cdr3_nt: TGTGCCAGCAGCCCGAGTTTTGCAACTAATGAAAAACTGTTTTTT

clone_size: NA
d_call: NA
v_call: TRBV7-2
j_call: TRBJ1-2
cdr3_aa: CASSFPGDWAGGYTF
cdr3_nt: TGTGCCAGCAGCTTCCCCGGGGACTGGGCGGGGGGCTACACCTTC

clone_size: once
d_call: NA
v_call: TRBV19
j_call: TRBJ1-1
cdr3_aa: CASRLGEENTEAFF
cdr3_nt: TGTGCCAGTAGGCTGGGGGAGGAGAACACTGAAGCTTTCTTT

clone_size: NA
d_call: NA
v_call: TRBV19
j_call: TRBJ1-4
cdr3_aa: CASSRTAVGEKLFF
cdr3_nt: TGTGCCAGTAGTAGGACAGCCGTAGGTGAAAAACTGTTTTTT

clone_size: NA
d_call: TRBD2
v_call: TRBV29-1
j_call: TRBJ2-5
cdr3_aa: CSVERNGRTKETQYF
cdr3_nt: TGCAGCGTTGAACGCAACGGGAGGACTAAAGAGACCCAGTACTTC

clone_size: NA
d_call: NA
v_call: TRBV4-3
j_call: TRBJ2-7
cdr3_aa: CASSNGPPPYEQYF
cdr3_nt: TGCGCCAGCAGCAACGGTCCTCCGCCCTACGAGCAGTACTTC

clone_size: NA
d_call: NA
v_call: TRBV30
j_call: TRBJ1-6
cdr3_aa: CAWALGSPLHF
cdr3_nt: TGTGCCTGGGCTCTGGGTTCACCCCTCCACTTT

clone_size: NA
d_call: NA
v_call: TRBV19
j_call: TRBJ1-5
cdr3_aa: CASSIGGASNQPQHF
cdr3_nt: TGTGCCAGTAGTATAGGGGGGGCTAGCAATCAGCCCCAGCATTTT

clone_size: NA
d_call: NA
v_call: TRBV6-5
j_call: TRBJ1-2
cdr3_aa: CASRSGRGDGYTF
cdr3_nt: TGTGCCAGCAGATCCGGAAGGGGGGATGGCTACACCTTC

clone_size: NA
d_call: NA
v_call: TRBV5-1
j_call: TRBJ1-2
cdr3_aa: CASSPDRTNYGYTF
cdr3_nt: TGCGCCAGCAGCCCTGACAGAACTAACTATGGCTACACCTTC

clone_size: NA
d_call: TRBD2
v_call: TRBV7-2
j_call: TRBJ2-1
cdr3_aa: CASSSLAGGLRDEQFF
cdr3_nt: TGTGCCAGCAGCTCCCTAGCGGGAGGGCTAAGGGATGAGCAGTTCTTC

clone_size: NA
d_call: NA
v_call: TRBV10-3
j_call: TRBJ1-6
cdr3_aa: CAIRPAGLNSPLHF
cdr3_nt: TGTGCCATCAGGCCGGCAGGGCTTAATTCACCCCTCCACTTT

clone_size: NA
d_call: TRBD1
v_call: TRBV15
j_call: TRBJ1-2
cdr3_aa: CATSRGGPGQGSGYTF
cdr3_nt: TGTGCCACCAGCAGAGGTGGACCGGGACAGGGTAGTGGCTACACCTTC

clone_size: NA
d_call: NA
v_call: TRBV4-3
j_call: TRBJ1-1
cdr3_aa: CASSYTDSEAFF
cdr3_nt: TGCGCCAGCAGCTACACGGACAGTGAAGCTTTCTTT

clone_size: NA
d_call: TRBD1
v_call: TRBV20-1
j_call: TRBJ2-7
cdr3_aa: CSASYSGTEISEQYF
cdr3_nt: TGCAGTGCTAGTTATTCCGGGACAGAGATCTCCGAGCAGTACTTC

clone_size: NA
d_call: NA
v_call: TRBV28
j_call: TRBJ1-2
cdr3_aa: CASSSLYGGGVYGYTF
cdr3_nt: TGTGCCAGCAGTTCCCTATATGGGGGGGGCGTCTATGGCTACACCTTC